The 17 T cell receptor beta chains given below trace back to one sample, sequenced in a study of cytomegalovirus exposure and HLA in healthy donors. Primers: 60 Vbeta forward and 13 Jbeta reverse. Assay: immunoSEQ multiplex PCR; the TCRdb copy retains only in-frame clones and omits some. The profile shows about 140,000 clones, 65% to 90% of them singletons. Sequencing was carried out using PBMCs. These receptors all come from a woman aged 25 to 39 in good health and CMV-seronegative.

This clone was counted a few times. V is TRBV6-5 and J is TRBJ1-5; a possible D gene is TRBD1 (5 bases). Per germline, CDR1 MNHEY and CDR2 SVGAGI. V was pared by 3 bases and J by 5 bases, with 11 bases between. CDR3 length: 14 amino acids. Here the CDR3 DNA reads TGTGCCAGCAGTTATAGGCAGGGCGATCAGCCCCAGCATTTT. Translating gives CASSYRQGDQPQHF.

This clone was seen once. V and J are TRBV5-4 and TRBJ1-2; no definite D call. The germline V gene has CDR1 SGHNT and CDR2 YYREEE (reference sequence). The CDR3 has 12 residues. With 5 bases removed from V and 4 bases from J, the gap between germline ends came to 9 bases. The CDR3 DNA follows: TGTGCCAGCAGGCGGGATTCCTATGGCTACACCTTC. Translated, it gives CASRRDSYGYTF.

The chain joins TRBV5-1 to TRBJ1-2; 8 bases line up with TRBD1. This CDR3 contains 14 residues. Germline loops: CDR1 SGHRS, CDR2 YFSETQ. V was clipped by 4 bases and J by 7 bases; unmatched bases: 9. The CDR3 loop is CASSQSDREGGYTF. For the CDR3, the DNA is TGCGCCAGCAGCCAATCGGACAGGGAAGGTGGCTACACCTTC.

V gene TRBV5-1 combines with J gene TRBJ1-1, with a possible D match to TRBD1 (5 bases). The CDR3 is made up of 17 amino acids. V lost 5 bases to trimming and J lost 5 bases, with 25 bases between them. Germline CDR1 is SGHRS and CDR2 is YFSETQ. CDR3 sequence reads: CASSPDGATAFGTEAFF. The DNA for the CDR3 is TGCGCCAGCAGTCCTGATGGGGCGACCGCTTTTGGGACTGAAGCTTTCTTT.

In DNA form, the CDR3 reads TGTGCCACCAGCAGAGTGAGGGGGACATATAGCAATCAGCCCCAGCATTTT. Protein product: CATSRVRGTYSNQPQHF. The rearrangement uses TRBV15 and TRBJ1-5, with TRBD1 as a possible D gene (6 bases). The CDR3 covers 17 residues. Germline V CDR1 and CDR2: LNHNV, YYDKDF (reference sequence). The V end lost 1 base, the J end lost 0 bases, and 13 bases lay between the germline ends.

CDR3 DNA sequence: TGTGCCAGTAGTCCCATCTCAGGGATAGGGAACGAGCAGTACTTC. Translated: CASSPISGIGNEQYF. The chain has TRBV19 and TRBJ2-7; TRBD1 is a possible D gene (5 bases). This CDR3 contains 15 residues. The germline V gene encodes CDR1 LNHDA and CDR2 SQIVND (reference sequence). Between the trimmed V and J ends, which lost 5 bases and 5 bases, there was a span of 19 bases.

The chain links TRBV4-1 to TRBJ2-7; a possible D gene is TRBD1 (5 bases). V was pared by 0 bases and J by 2 bases, with 14 bases between. Germline CDR1 MGHRA, CDR2 YSYEKL. CDR3 length equals 16 residues. CDR3 amino acids: CASSQDPPQGTYEQYF. CDR3 nucleotide sequence: TGCGCCAGCAGCCAAGATCCCCCGCAGGGTACCTACGAGCAGTACTTC.

The chain couples TRBV7-2 to TRBJ2-5; perhaps TRBD1 as D (6 bases). This CDR3 spans 14 amino acids. Trimming shortened V by 4 bases and J by 1 base, and 10 bases separated the two germline ends. Germline V gene lookup returns CDR1 SGHTA and CDR2 FQGNSA. The DNA for the CDR3 is TGTGCCAGCAGCTCTACAGGGTCCCAAGAGACCCAGTACTTC. It is translated as CASSSTGSQETQYF.

A remark on this clone: This specimen includes other DNA sequences encoding the same CDR3. The chain has TRBV7-8 and TRBJ1-1; D is undetermined. The CDR3 loop spans 15 amino acids. Germline V gives CDR1 SGHVS, CDR2 FQNEAQ. V lost 5 bases to trimming and J lost 0 bases, with 13 bases between them. CDR3 nucleotide sequence: TGTGCCAGCAGCCCTAGGAGGCCAGTGAACACTGAAGCTTTCTTT. Protein: CASSPRRPVNTEAFF.

The CDR3 here is CASSLTPGSHGEQYF. DNA for the CDR3: TGTGCCAGCAGTTTGACCCCCGGGTCCCATGGGGAGCAGTACTTC. V usage is TRBV28 and J usage is TRBJ2-7; unclear D gene. The CDR3 spans 15 residues. Germline V gene lookup returns CDR1 MDHEN and CDR2 SYDVKM. V was pared by 3 bases and J by 7 bases, with 19 bases between.

CDR3 loop: CASSPPNRGGQPQHF. DNA of the CDR3: TGCGCCAGCAGCCCTCCTAACAGGGGTGGACAGCCCCAGCATTTT. The chain has TRBV5-1 and TRBJ1-5; 7 bases align to TRBD1. Germline CDR1 reads SGHRS; CDR2 reads YFSETQ. This CDR3 spans 15 amino acids. The V segment lost 4 bases and the J segment 7 bases; nucleotides outside the gene matches: 11.

Only one count was recorded for this clone. The rearrangement links TRBV19 to TRBJ1-4; no definite D call. CDR1 is LNHDA, CDR2 SQIVND, per germline (reference sequence). V was cut by 4 bases and J by 3 bases, with 12 bases left in between. This CDR3 has 15 residues. The CDR3 DNA reads as TGTGCCAGTAGTAGTCCGGGTCGGGCTAATGAAAAACTGTTTTTT. It is translated as CASSSPGRANEKLFF.

This clone was detected once. This CDR3 is also generated by other DNA sequences in the sample. The chain combines TRBV11-2 with TRBJ2-7; 7 bases match TRBD1. V trimming: 5 bases; J trimming: 7 bases; junction bases outside the gene matches: 11. Germline loops: CDR1 SGHAT, CDR2 FQNNGV. There are 14 residues in the CDR3. The DNA for the CDR3 is TGTGCCAGCAGCCGACAGGGTCCATCTCGGGAGCAGTACTTC. Its protein is CASSRQGPSREQYF.

The chain recombines TRBV11-2 with TRBJ1-5, with a weak D call TRBD1 (6 bases). The V gene lost 0 bases and the J gene lost 0 bases, with 21 bases spanning the gap. CDR3 length equals 20 residues. Germline loops: CDR1 SGHAT, CDR2 FQNNGV. CDR3 sequence (DNA): TGTGCCAGCAGCTTAGATCGCAGCAGGGGACGACTACATAGCAATCAGCCCCAGCATTTT. Its translation is CASSLDRSRGRLHSNQPQHF.

The chain uses TRBV29-1 and TRBJ1-2; D is perhaps TRBD1 (5 bases). The V and J ends lost 8 bases and 0 bases respectively, with 16 bases between them. Per germline, CDR1 SQVTM and CDR2 ANQGSEA. The length of the CDR3 is 14 residues. The chain's CDR3 is CSWGGNKANYGYTF. In DNA form, the CDR3 reads TGCAGCTGGGGCGGGAATAAGGCTAACTATGGCTACACCTTC.

V and J are TRBV19 and TRBJ1-5; 7 nucleotides match TRBD1. Germline loops: CDR1 LNHDA, CDR2 SQIVND (reference sequence). V shed 3 bases, J shed 0 bases, and the junction held 8 bases outside the gene matches. This CDR3 spans 17 amino acids. CDR3 nucleotide sequence: TGTGCCAGTAGTATCCCCGGGACAGACCCTAGCAATCAGCCCCAGCATTTT. It codes for CASSIPGTDPSNQPQHF.

This chain connects TRBV4-1 to TRBJ2-3; D unresolved. The CDR3 runs to 17 residues. Trimming removed 0 bases from V and 4 bases from J, with 17 bases in between. Germline V lookup: CDR1 MGHRA, CDR2 YSYEKL. The CDR3 protein is CASSQEGLQTFPDTQYF. In DNA form, the CDR3 reads TGCGCCAGCAGCCAAGAAGGTCTTCAGACTTTCCCAGATACGCAGTATTTT.